This T cell receptor (beta chain) emerged from a study of regulatory T cells in long-lasting Graves disease. The time point is: newly diagnosed GD, antithyroid drugs for less than 3 months. From RNA extracted from PBMCs, the TCR library was made. This clonotype occurred many times. CDR3 regions were amplified by Arm-PCR using iRepertoire HTBI primers to build TCR beta libraries. One entry per CDR3 protein results from TCRdb running MiXCR on the multiplex PCR reads. The sample includes 410,000 or so distinct CDR3 sequences, 14% to 15% seen only once; the top ten take 16%. These data were also reused for a study on T cells in Graves' hyperthyroidism and ophthalmopathy.

This clonotype was sampled from a woman aged 25 to 45 with Graves disease. The sample was peripheral blood mononuclear cells (PBMCs), taken at new diagnosis, from a patient treated with antithyroid drugs.

CDR3 DNA: TGTGCCAGCAGCCCCGACGGGGGGCGGGAAAGCTACGAGCAGTACTTC. It specifies CASSPDGGRESYEQYF. The chain carries TRBV7-2 and TRBJ2-7; maybe TRBD2 (7 bases). CDR1 is SGHTA, CDR2 FQGNSA, per germline. The germline V and J ends were trimmed by 5 bases and 3 bases, with 20 bases remaining between them. The CDR3 contains 16 residues.